This T cell receptor (beta chain) was sequenced for a study of shared clonotypes between healthy human individuals (dated by TCRdb to the early 2020s). Concerning the study at large: Three men and two women, aged 18 to 49 years, made up the cohort. Per donor, three plates each were used for CD4 naive and CD4 memory, two for CD8 naive, and one for CD8 memory. To estimate repertoire size and how much clonotypes are shared between individuals, the study performed deep sequencing of blood TCR repertoires from a few healthy adults. Libraries were prepared and TCR repertoires were sequenced by different laboratories using diverse techniques, in order to increase sequencing depth and limit assay-specific biases. Leukapheresis yielded between about 0.9 and 9.5 billion PBMCs per donor. What the research found in general, with its limitations: Even with the large sequencing depth, rarefaction of the sorted-subset datasets indicated that sequencing was incomplete. The genetic and exposure-history diversity represented was limited by the small number of donors. Sampling was restricted to blood, and TCR repertoires in tissue are likely to differ from TCR repertoires in blood. Naive subsets generally had larger estimated clonotype richness than memory subsets did. Pairwise subsampling indicated that sequencing depth was expected to affect the degree of clonotype sharing among donors. Higher generation probabilities were observed for clonotypes shared by all four sorted-subset donors than for non-shared clonotypes. When a few donors were compared, the shared fraction of clonotypes was approximately 5% for naive CD4, 3% to 4% for naive CD8, roughly 2.5% for memory CD4, and under 0.5% for memory CD8.

The donors were healthy, HIV-negative adults who had no recently reported acute infections or vaccinations. Only Caucasian adults living in Nashville, Tennessee, USA were represented among the donors. Magnetic negative selection was used to enrich CD4+ T cells, after which naive cells were positively selected on CD45RA and the negative fraction became the memory subset. After blood collection by leukapheresis, PBMCs were isolated using Ficoll-Histopaque density gradient centrifugation and then cryopreserved in the vapor phase of liquid nitrogen. Analytical flow cytometry was used to check the purity and quantity of every magnetically sorted T cell population. Each sorted fraction had its genomic DNA isolated and then quantified by UV absorbance on a Nanodrop 2000c. The CDR3 spans 12 residues, from the cysteine through the phenylalanine. The read is trimmed to its CDR3 DNA, 36 bases read in frame from base 1. CDR1 and CDR2, looked up from the germline V gene, are SGHRS and YFSETQ. The trim is 3 bases for V and 10 bases for J, with a gap of 11 bases between the germline ends.

Using the deep immunoSEQ assay, multiplex PCR amplified TCR CDR3 regions from genomic DNA. Extracted genomic DNA from each cell subset was spread evenly across all wells of several immunoSEQ 96-well plates, with each plate serving as a replicate. For sorted subsets, about 200 ng genomic DNA, equal to tens of thousands of T cell genomes, was loaded into each replicate PCR. Purified libraries were measured with a Qubit 3.0 fluorometer, size-checked on a Bioanalyzer 2100, and measured again with the KAPA Library Quantification kit. A separate single-read 150-cycle Illumina NextSeq 550 flow cell was used to sequence each immunoSEQ 96-well plate. The original methods were these. Because the immunoSEQ output held only junctional sequences and lacked quality scores, the filtering could not match the filtering applied to full-length reads. Sequences were annotated with PyIR, a Python wrapper for IgBLAST v1.9, using IMGT germline references to assign V/J genes and CDR3. Any read was removed if the V/J assignment was weak (E-value above 1e-6), the CDR3 was missing, or the read contained stop codons, out-of-frame junctions, or ambiguous translated residues. V3J clonotypes were defined by identical inferred V gene, J gene, and CDR3 amino acid sequence. To compute the percentage overlap between repertoires, the number of shared unique clonotypes was divided by the size of the smaller repertoire. Three approaches were used to assess repertoire richness: RTK rarefaction, the Chao1 estimator, and Recon v2.1 estimates of unobserved clonotypes. OLGA was used to compute generation probabilities for all TCRbeta clonotypes that the gDNA method yielded from a handful of donors. TCRdb retrieved this table from immuneACCESS and kept in-frame rearrangements only. Not all clones are present; in checked studies, unresolved V genes account for under half, and no reason is known for the remainder. V, J and clone size are those of that table, while D and trimming were read from the DNA. This sample gives roughly 2 million clones in total; roughly 95% of them show up just once. The top ten constitute roughly 0.13% of the sample.

Concerning this clone itself: The specificity of this receptor is unknown. There are no base qualities to consult, and no much larger clone falls within one base.

The chain links TRBV5-1 with TRBJ2-1; no D gene can be assigned with confidence. The sequence came from a man aged 18 to 29 in good health. The specimen was naive CD4+ T cells sorted from blood. The sample's cell subset or site, from its label and the paper: CD45RA+ positively selected. The DNA sequence is given as TGCGCCAGCAGCTCCTCTGGGATGGAGCAGTTCTTC. Translated, this is CASSSSGMEQFF.